Listed below are T cell receptor beta chains from one sample, sequenced in a study of T cells after yellow fever vaccination. TCRdb ran MiXCR on the 5' RACE reads and lists one entry per CDR3 protein. Seen here are under 400,000 distinct CDR3 sequences, around a tenth observed once, and the top ten hold 18%. Sequenced material: PBMCs, taken on the day of the first yellow fever vaccination. Receptors were obtained from a man aged 18 to 30 who received the YFV17D yellow fever vaccine. CDR3s include the opening cysteine and the closing phenylalanine or tryptophan. Fields, in order: CDR3 DNA, CDR3 protein, V gene, D gene, clone size, J gene. D genes are given only for firm matches. Size tells how often a clone was seen (once, few, many) or the class of an expanded clone, and some rows leave it out.

CDR3 DNA: TGTGCCACCAGTGATCCTGGAATGGGCAATCAGCCCCAGCATTTT
CDR3 protein: CATSDPGMGNQPQHF
V gene: TRBV24-1
D gene: NA
clone size: NA
J gene: TRBJ1-5

CDR3 DNA: TGCAGTGCTAGAACATCCGGGACAGGGGATGGCTACACCTTC
CDR3 protein: CSARTSGTGDGYTF
V gene: TRBV20-1
D gene: TRBD1
clone size: few
J gene: TRBJ1-2

CDR3 DNA: TGTGCCAGCAGCTTTTCGCAGGGCCCCACTGAAGCTTTCTTT
CDR3 protein: CASSFSQGPTEAFF
V gene: TRBV11-2
D gene: NA
clone size: NA
J gene: TRBJ1-1

CDR3 DNA: TGTGCCAGCAGTTTGGGACTAGCGGGGGTTAATACGCAGTATTTT
CDR3 protein: CASSLGLAGVNTQYF
V gene: TRBV28
D gene: TRBD2
clone size: few
J gene: TRBJ2-3

CDR3 DNA: TGCAGTGCCCGACCGGGACTAGCGGACTACGAGCAGTACTTC
CDR3 protein: CSARPGLADYEQYF
V gene: TRBV20-1
D gene: TRBD2
clone size: NA
J gene: TRBJ2-7

CDR3 DNA: TGTGCCAGCAGCCCCCGGTTTGCCGCACTCCACGAGCAGTACTTC
CDR3 protein: CASSPRFAALHEQYF
V gene: TRBV9
D gene: NA
clone size: few
J gene: TRBJ2-7

CDR3 DNA: TGTGCCAGCAGCCTAGGACTAGCGGGCTACAATGAGCAGTTCTTC
CDR3 protein: CASSLGLAGYNEQFF
V gene: TRBV7-7
D gene: TRBD2
clone size: many
J gene: TRBJ2-1

CDR3 DNA: TGTGCCAGCAGACCCGGGACGGCCTCGGGTCCCCTCCACTTT
CDR3 protein: CASRPGTASGPLHF
V gene: TRBV6-1
D gene: NA
clone size: few
J gene: TRBJ1-6

CDR3 DNA: TGTGCCAGCAGCCGCTGGACTAGTTCCAATGAGCAGTTCTTC
CDR3 protein: CASSRWTSSNEQFF
V gene: TRBV11-2
D gene: TRBD2
clone size: few
J gene: TRBJ2-1

CDR3 DNA: TGTGCCAGCAGCATTAGCGGGGGGGGCACAGATACGCAGTATTTT
CDR3 protein: CASSISGGGTDTQYF
V gene: TRBV7-3
D gene: TRBD2
clone size: NA
J gene: TRBJ2-3

CDR3 DNA: TGTGCCAGCGGGGTCGAGAATCAGCCCCAGCATTTT
CDR3 protein: CASGVENQPQHF
V gene: TRBV12-3/TRBV12-4
D gene: NA
clone size: few
J gene: TRBJ1-5

CDR3 DNA: TGTGCCAGCAGCCAATCCTCGCCGACCGGGGAGCTGTTTTTT
CDR3 protein: CASSQSSPTGELFF
V gene: TRBV3-1
D gene: NA
clone size: few
J gene: TRBJ2-2

CDR3 DNA: TGTGCCAGCAGTAGCGGGGGGGCCACAGATACGCAGTATTTT
CDR3 protein: CASSSGGATDTQYF
V gene: TRBV6-4
D gene: TRBD2
clone size: NA
J gene: TRBJ2-3

CDR3 DNA: TGTGCCAGCAGCTTCTCGTACCGGACTAGCGGGGGGGCTACAGATACGCAGTATTTT
CDR3 protein: CASSFSYRTSGGATDTQYF
V gene: TRBV7-6
D gene: TRBD2
clone size: few
J gene: TRBJ2-3

CDR3 DNA: TGTGCCAGCAGAACTCTAGCGGGGGGGACCGGGGAGCTGTTTTTT
CDR3 protein: CASRTLAGGTGELFF
V gene: TRBV5-4
D gene: TRBD2
clone size: NA
J gene: TRBJ2-2

CDR3 DNA: TGTGCCAGCAGCTCCGCACTCGGGACTGCCTACGAGCAGTACTTC
CDR3 protein: CASSSALGTAYEQYF
V gene: TRBV5-5
D gene: NA
clone size: many
J gene: TRBJ2-7

CDR3 DNA: TGTGCCAGCAGTTCGGGGGTCATTGCCTACAATGAGCAGTTCTTC
CDR3 protein: CASSSGVIAYNEQFF
V gene: TRBV27
D gene: NA
clone size: few
J gene: TRBJ2-1

CDR3 DNA: TGTGCCAGCACGCCGGGCAGGGCGAGCACTGAAGCTTTCTTT
CDR3 protein: CASTPGRASTEAFF
V gene: TRBV12-3/TRBV12-4
D gene: NA
clone size: many
J gene: TRBJ1-1

CDR3 DNA: TGCGCCAGCAGCCAAGAGAGCGCCTTTGGAGATACGCAGTATTTT
CDR3 protein: CASSQESAFGDTQYF
V gene: TRBV4-1
D gene: NA
clone size: few
J gene: TRBJ2-3

CDR3 DNA: TGTGCCAGCAGTTTGTTGACAGGGATCACCGGGGAGCTGTTTTTT
CDR3 protein: CASSLLTGITGELFF
V gene: TRBV12-3/TRBV12-4
D gene: TRBD1
clone size: NA
J gene: TRBJ2-2

CDR3 DNA: TGTGCCAGCAGGGGGGACAATCAGCCCCAGCATTTT
CDR3 protein: CASRGDNQPQHF
V gene: TRBV7-2
D gene: NA
clone size: many
J gene: TRBJ1-5

CDR3 DNA: TGTGCCAGCAGCCAAAACAGGGAGGCCTACAATGAGCAGTTCTTC
CDR3 protein: CASSQNREAYNEQFF
V gene: TRBV12-3/TRBV12-4
D gene: NA
clone size: few
J gene: TRBJ2-1

CDR3 DNA: TGCGCCAGCAGCAACTTTAGGGGCACAGATACGCAGTATTTT
CDR3 protein: CASSNFRGTDTQYF
V gene: TRBV4-1
D gene: NA
clone size: NA
J gene: TRBJ2-3

CDR3 DNA: TGTGCCAGCAGCCCTTCTAGCGGGGCACCCAATGAGCAGTTCTTC
CDR3 protein: CASSPSSGAPNEQFF
V gene: TRBV5-4
D gene: TRBD2
clone size: few
J gene: TRBJ2-1

CDR3 DNA: TGTGCCAGCAGCATCGGACCGCACTCTGGGGCCAACGTCCTGACTTTC
CDR3 protein: CASSIGPHSGANVLTF
V gene: TRBV11-1
D gene: NA
clone size: NA
J gene: TRBJ2-6

CDR3 DNA: TGTGCCAGCAGTCGGCCGGGACTAGCCCGAGATACGCAGTATTTT
CDR3 protein: CASSRPGLARDTQYF
V gene: TRBV6-1
D gene: TRBD2
clone size: NA
J gene: TRBJ2-3

CDR3 DNA: TGCGCCAGCACCATGCACCCGGGCCCCACTGAAGCTTTCTTT
CDR3 protein: CASTMHPGPTEAFF
V gene: TRBV4-1
D gene: NA
clone size: few
J gene: TRBJ1-1

CDR3 DNA: TGCAGTGCCGGGGACAGGGGCGAGATCGGGGAGCTGTTTTTT
CDR3 protein: CSAGDRGEIGELFF
V gene: TRBV20-1
D gene: TRBD1
clone size: NA
J gene: TRBJ2-2

CDR3 DNA: TGCAGCGTCCGGGGGGAGGGGGACCTCTACAATGAGCAGTTCTTC
CDR3 protein: CSVRGEGDLYNEQFF
V gene: TRBV29-1
D gene: NA
clone size: few
J gene: TRBJ2-1

CDR3 DNA: TGTGCCAGCACCGAACGAGAGGGATCGGATTCACCCCTCCACTTT
CDR3 protein: CASTEREGSDSPLHF
V gene: TRBV25-1
D gene: NA
clone size: few
J gene: TRBJ1-6

CDR3 DNA: TGTGCCAGCAGCCCCGGACTAGTCTGGGATACGCAGTATTTT
CDR3 protein: CASSPGLVWDTQYF
V gene: TRBV5-6
D gene: TRBD2
clone size: NA
J gene: TRBJ2-3

CDR3 DNA: TGTGCCAGCAGCCAAGTTTCACTTCGACAGGCCCAGGGGCAGTATTTT
CDR3 protein: CASSQVSLRQAQGQYF
V gene: TRBV3-1
D gene: NA
clone size: many
J gene: TRBJ2-3

CDR3 DNA: TGCGCCAGCAGTTATGCTCCGGGACAGGGGGCGAATGCGGAGACCCAGTACTTC
CDR3 protein: CASSYAPGQGANAETQYF
V gene: TRBV5-1
D gene: TRBD1
clone size: many
J gene: TRBJ2-5

CDR3 DNA: TGTGCCAGCAGTTTGCGGCCCACCACTGATCAGCCCCAGCATTTT
CDR3 protein: CASSLRPTTDQPQHF
V gene: TRBV6-2/TRBV6-3
D gene: NA
clone size: few
J gene: TRBJ1-5

CDR3 DNA: TGTGCCAGCAGTTCGATGGACAGAGAAAGAAACATTCAGTACTTC
CDR3 protein: CASSSMDRERNIQYF
V gene: TRBV6-5
D gene: NA
clone size: few
J gene: TRBJ2-4

CDR3 DNA: TGTGCCAGCAGCTTACGGGAGCGCACAGATACGCAGTATTTT
CDR3 protein: CASSLRERTDTQYF
V gene: TRBV7-6
D gene: NA
clone size: many
J gene: TRBJ2-3

CDR3 DNA: TGTGCCAGCAGTTCAACAGGGGAAAACACCGGGGAGCTGTTTTTT
CDR3 protein: CASSSTGENTGELFF
V gene: TRBV28
D gene: TRBD1
clone size: many
J gene: TRBJ2-2

CDR3 DNA: TGCGCCAGCAGCCAAGCCCGAGACAGGGGCTACGAGCAGTACTTC
CDR3 protein: CASSQARDRGYEQYF
V gene: TRBV4-3
D gene: TRBD1
clone size: NA
J gene: TRBJ2-7

CDR3 DNA: TGTGCCAGCAGTCCCACCGGGACAGGGGGACGCCTTGACACTGAAGCTTTCTTT
CDR3 protein: CASSPTGTGGRLDTEAFF
V gene: TRBV27
D gene: TRBD1
clone size: NA
J gene: TRBJ1-1

CDR3 DNA: TGTGCCAGCAGCTTTTGGGATCCGGACATTCAGCCCCAGCATTTT
CDR3 protein: CASSFWDPDIQPQHF
V gene: TRBV7-6
D gene: NA
clone size: NA
J gene: TRBJ1-5

CDR3 DNA: TGTGCCTCGCGTGGGCAGGATAATTCACCCCTCCACTTT
CDR3 protein: CASRGQDNSPLHF
V gene: TRBV7-9
D gene: NA
clone size: many
J gene: TRBJ1-6

CDR3 DNA: TGCGCCAGCAGCCACCCTAGCGGGGGATCCTACGAGCAGTACTTC
CDR3 protein: CASSHPSGGSYEQYF
V gene: TRBV4-1
D gene: TRBD2
clone size: NA
J gene: TRBJ2-7

CDR3 DNA: TGTGCCAGCAGTTTAGGGTCCAACGGGTATAATTCACCCCTCCACTTT
CDR3 protein: CASSLGSNGYNSPLHF
V gene: TRBV12-3/TRBV12-4
D gene: NA
clone size: few
J gene: TRBJ1-6

CDR3 DNA: TGTGCCAGCAGCTTACCGACAGATTACGAGCAGTACTTC
CDR3 protein: CASSLPTDYEQYF
V gene: TRBV7-9
D gene: NA
clone size: many
J gene: TRBJ2-7

CDR3 DNA: TGTGCCAGCAGCTATCTCCCGGGAGGGTCCTACAATGAGCAGTTCTTC
CDR3 protein: CASSYLPGGSYNEQFF
V gene: TRBV7-2
D gene: TRBD2
clone size: NA
J gene: TRBJ2-1

CDR3 DNA: TGCGCCAGCACCAGCGAGGGTGATACGCAGTATTTT
CDR3 protein: CASTSEGDTQYF
V gene: TRBV5-1
D gene: NA
clone size: many
J gene: TRBJ2-3

CDR3 DNA: TGTGCCAGCAGCGCCTTTAACAATGAGCAGTTCTTC
CDR3 protein: CASSAFNNEQFF
V gene: TRBV7-2
D gene: NA
clone size: few
J gene: TRBJ2-1

CDR3 DNA: TGTGCCAGCAGCCTACTACAGAAAGGGGAGCTGTTTTTT
CDR3 protein: CASSLLQKGELFF
V gene: TRBV7-6
D gene: NA
clone size: few
J gene: TRBJ2-2

CDR3 DNA: TGTGCCAGCAGTAAGGGAAACACTGAAGCTTTCTTT
CDR3 protein: CASSKGNTEAFF
V gene: TRBV5-5
D gene: NA
clone size: many
J gene: TRBJ1-1

CDR3 DNA: TGTGCCAGCAGCGTAGTAGCGGGGGCGGGGGGTTCACCCCTCCACTTT
CDR3 protein: CASSVVAGAGGSPLHF
V gene: TRBV9
D gene: NA
clone size: few
J gene: TRBJ1-6

CDR3 DNA: TGCAGCGTCACGAGACAGGGGACCCTCCACAATGAGCAGTTCTTC
CDR3 protein: CSVTRQGTLHNEQFF
V gene: TRBV29-1
D gene: TRBD1
clone size: NA
J gene: TRBJ2-1

CDR3 DNA: TGCAGTGCTAGACCCTTACAAAATACGCAGTATTTT
CDR3 protein: CSARPLQNTQYF
V gene: TRBV20-1
D gene: NA
clone size: few
J gene: TRBJ2-3

CDR3 DNA: TGTGCCAGCAGTACCCGAGGGTCCGGGGAGCTGTTTTTT
CDR3 protein: CASSTRGSGELFF
V gene: TRBV12-3/TRBV12-4
D gene: NA
clone size: many
J gene: TRBJ2-2

CDR3 DNA: TGTGCCAGCAGTTTTGTTAGCGGTGGCTACACCTTC
CDR3 protein: CASSFVSGGYTF
V gene: TRBV12-3/TRBV12-4
D gene: NA
clone size: few
J gene: TRBJ1-2

CDR3 DNA: TGTGCCAGCAGTCACCGGACAGGGGCCTATGGCTACACCTTC
CDR3 protein: CASSHRTGAYGYTF
V gene: TRBV6-5
D gene: TRBD1
clone size: NA
J gene: TRBJ1-2